Shown below are 6 T cell receptor beta chains from a single sample sequenced in a study of shared clonotypes between healthy human individuals. Selected positively for CCR7 and CD45RO-negative, naive CD8 cells excluded terminally differentiated effector memory CD45RA+ cells. TCRdb's copy holds only in-frame clones and misses some; the assay was immunoSEQ multiplex PCR. Seen here are 2 million or so clones, around 96% observed once, and the top ten hold 0.85% to 1.3%. The sequencing input was naive CD8+ T cells sorted from blood. The receptors stem from a man between 18 and 29 years old in good health.

The rearrangement joins TRBV27 to TRBJ2-1; tentative D call: TRBD2 (6 bases). Trimming cost V 5 bases and J 2 bases, with 16 bases left between them. The CDR3 loop spans 16 amino acids. Looked up from germline, CDR1 is MNHEY and CDR2 is SMNVEV (reference sequence). The CDR3 DNA reads TGTGCCAGCAGTCCCTCATGGGGGGAGACCTACAATGAGCAGTTCTTC. Translation gives CASSPSWGETYNEQFF.

This sequence joins TRBV29-1 and TRBJ2-3, with D perhaps TRBD1 (7 bases). This CDR3 is 14 amino acids long. Trimming removed 6 bases from V and 2 bases from J, with 15 bases in between. Looked up from germline, CDR1 is SQVTM and CDR2 is ANQGSEA. The CDR3 sequence is CSVVDRDFTDTQYF. The CDR3 DNA follows: TGCAGCGTCGTCGACAGGGACTTCACAGATACGCAGTATTTT.

This clone was seen once. This sequence joins TRBV5-1 and TRBJ1-4, with a possible D match to TRBD1 (6 bases). The CDR3 length is 14 residues. Germline V gene lookup returns CDR1 SGHRS and CDR2 YFSETQ. Trimming shortened V by 1 base and J by 8 bases, and 12 bases separated the two germline ends. CDR3 sequence reads: CASSLHRDYEKLFF. The CDR3 DNA sequence: TGCGCCAGCAGCTTGCACAGGGATTACGAAAAACTGTTTTTT.

A word on this clone: Distinct nucleotide sequences in the sample also encode this CDR3. The chain joins TRBV7-9 to TRBJ2-7; a weak D match, TRBD1 (5 bases). Germline assignment: CDR1 SEHNR and CDR2 FQNEAQ (reference sequence). Trimming shortened V by 2 bases and J by 6 bases, and 11 bases separated the two germline ends. CDR3 length: 13 residues. The CDR3 reads CASSLRQGREQYF. The CDR3 DNA sequence: TGTGCCAGCAGCTTACGGCAGGGCCGCGAGCAGTACTTC.

The rearrangement uses TRBV7-2 and TRBJ2-1; 15 bases agree with TRBD2. CDR1 and CDR2 (germline): SGHTA, FQGNSA. The trim removed 3 bases at V and 9 bases at J, leaving 3 bases unmatched. CDR3 length: 15 amino acids. CDR3 nucleotides: TGTGCCAGCAGCTTCGGACTAGCGGGAGGGGTTGAGCAGTTCTTC. Encoded protein: CASSFGLAGGVEQFF.

J is TRBJ1-4 and V is TRBV29-1, with 7 bases lining up with TRBD1. The CDR3 has 14 residues. Germline CDR1 is SQVTM and CDR2 is ANQGSEA. V was clipped by 6 bases and J by 5 bases; unmatched bases: 9. In DNA form, the CDR3 reads TGCAGCGTAGACTTTACAGGGGAGAATGAAAAACTGTTTTTT. Its protein product is CSVDFTGENEKLFF.